This T cell receptor (beta chain) was found in a study of blood T cell repertoires in COVID-19. Per the original methods: Estimated nucleated cell counts came from reference gene primer amplification. TCRdb keeps only in-frame clones here, not all; method: immunoSEQ multiplex PCR. The V and J calls and clone size are taken from that table; D and trimming were inferred from the DNA. The data show 150,000 to 200,000 clones, with less than 85% seen just once and under 4% held by the top ten. The CDR3 loop spans 13 amino acids. Per germline, CDR1 MNHEY and CDR2 SVGAGI. V was shortened by 8 bases and J by 4 bases, with 11 bases between the two germline ends.

The V and J genes are TRBV6-5 and TRBJ2-2; D call uncertain. Sequencing was carried out using peripheral blood. This TCR derives from a human donor with acute or convalescent COVID-19. The donor label of this sample is uncertain. The CDR3 DNA reads TGTGCCAGCGCACGTGAGTTCACCGGGGAGCTGTTTTTT. Its translation: CASAREFTGELFF.